The T cell receptor (beta chain) under discussion was sequenced for a study of cytomegalovirus exposure and HLA in healthy donors. Amplification used 60 Vbeta primers and 13 Jbeta primers. Some clones are missing from TCRdb's copy, which holds only in-frame ones; the method was immunoSEQ multiplex PCR. Among roughly 120,000 clones, 82% were seen once, and the ten largest hold around 11%. This clonotype was sampled from a male donor in good health and CMV-seropositive. The sequenced sample consisted of PBMCs.

CDR3 loop: CASTPPEGLNTEAFF. In DNA form, the CDR3 reads TGTGCCAGCACCCCACCGGAGGGTTTGAACACTGAAGCTTTCTTT. This chain connects TRBV11-2 to TRBJ1-1; D is uncertain. Germline V CDR1 and CDR2: SGHAT, FQNNGV. This CDR3 region has 15 residues. V was pared by 7 bases and J by 0 bases, with 15 bases between.